Following are 23 T cell receptor beta chains from one sample sequenced in a study of T cell repertoires in cytomegalovirus infection (dated by TCRdb to 2018 to 2020). This sample's treatment or condition label indicates: in vitro stimulation with specific CMV peptide epitopes to enrich CMV-specific T cells. Sequencing relied on an Illumina HiSeq 1500. The public sequencing data were trimmed at Q25 with fastp and processed into clonotypes with MiXCR by TCRdb, which kept only in-frame beta chains. Under each unique CDR3 protein, matching rows form one entry showing the most common genes and DNA. The sample table lists about 160,000 distinct CDR3 sequences, less than 25% of them with a count of one. The top ten clones comprise under 30% of the sample. These receptors have no identified antigens. The sequencing used CD8+ T cells from cultured PBMCs, collected from culture after CMV antigen stimulation. These receptor sequences come from a human donor in good health (CMV status not recorded). Some clones in this sample may be carry-over from other donors' samples.

J is TRBJ1-4 and V is TRBV7-9, with D uncertain. The CDR3 spans 17 residues. With 5 bases removed from V and 5 bases from J, the gap between germline ends came to 21 bases. CDR1 is SEHNR and CDR2 is FQNEAQ in the germline V gene (reference sequence). As DNA, the CDR3 is TGTGCCAGCAGCGCAACAGCCGACCGATTACCCAATGAAAAACTGTTTTTT. This translates into CASSATADRLPNEKLFF.

CDR3 loop: CASSLALSGLGTDTQYF. CDR3 bases: TGTGCCAGCAGCTTAGCGCTGTCGGGGCTCGGCACAGATACGCAGTATTTT. The rearrangement joins TRBV7-6 to TRBJ2-3; D tentatively fits TRBD1 or TRBD2 (5 bases each). This CDR3 has 17 residues. V dropped 0 bases and J dropped 1 base, with 14 bases sitting between them. Germline assignment: CDR1 SGHVS and CDR2 FNYEAQ.

Concerning this clonotype itself: An end of the junction differs from the germline gene, which may be a read error. This chain links TRBV7-9 with TRBJ2-1; TRBD1 or TRBD2 may be the D gene (5 bases each). The CDR3 covers 16 residues. Germline assignment: CDR1 SEHNR and CDR2 FQNEAQ (reference sequence). The CDR3 nucleotides read TGTGCCAGCAGATTAGAGGGGTATAGCTCCTACAATGAGCAGTTCTTC. It yields the protein CASRLEGYSSYNEQFF. Full variable domain (outside the CDR3, taken from reference TRBV7-9 and TRBJ2-1): DTGVSQNPRHKITKRGQNVTFRCDPISEHNRLYWYRQTLGQGPEFLTYFQNEAQLEKSRLLSDRFSAERPKGSFSTLEIQRTEQGDSAMYLCASRLEGYSSYNEQFFGPGTRLTVL.

This clonotype was seen only a few times. The V gene is TRBV2, the J gene TRBJ2-2; D gene ambiguous. The CDR3 sequence is 14 residues long. Germline CDR1 is SNHLY and CDR2 is FYNNEI. V was trimmed by 4 bases and J by 6 bases, leaving 12 bases between them. This chain's CDR3 is CASSAWDGPGELFF. In nucleotides, the CDR3 is TGTGCCAGCAGTGCCTGGGATGGCCCCGGGGAGCTGTTTTTT.

The chain uses TRBV6-2 or TRBV6-3 and TRBJ1-5; 10 positions match TRBD1. J lost 3 bases, V lost 4 bases, and 9 bases had no gene match. CDR3 length equals 17 residues. Per germline, CDR1 MNHEY and CDR2 SVGEGT. The CDR3 is CASSFSGTGVLNQPQHF. For the CDR3, the DNA is TGTGCCAGCAGTTTTTCCGGGACAGGGGTTCTCAATCAGCCCCAGCATTTT.

This sequence joins TRBV28 and TRBJ2-7; 13 bases agree with TRBD2. V was clipped by 6 bases and J by 0 bases; unmatched bases: 14. CDR1 is MDHEN and CDR2 is SYDVKM in the germline V gene. The CDR3 runs to 19 residues. The CDR3 DNA reads as TGTGCCAGCAGCGACCTTTCGGGACTAGCGGGGAGGGACTCCTACGAGCAGTACTTC. This encodes CASSDLSGLAGRDSYEQYF.

This clonotype was picked up a small number of times. The V call is TRBV19, the J call TRBJ1-6; D is unclear. V lost 5 bases to trimming and J lost 3 bases, with 8 bases between them. The CDR3 sequence is 14 residues long. CDR1 is LNHDA, CDR2 SQIVND, per germline (reference sequence). The CDR3 bases are TGTGCCAGTAGTCCCATCGACTATAATTCACCCCTCCACTTT. This sequence encodes CASSPIDYNSPLHF. Full variable domain (rest looked up from reference TRBV19 and TRBJ1-6): DGGITQSPKYLFRKEGQNVTLSCEQNLNHDAMYWYRQDPGQGLRLIYYSQIVNDFQKGDIAEGYSVSREKKESFPLTVTSAQKNPTAFYLCASSPIDYNSPLHFGNGTRLTVT.

This clonotype came up a few times. The chain combines TRBV7-8 with TRBJ2-1, with TRBD2 matching over 9 bases. Looked up from germline, CDR1 is SGHVS and CDR2 is FQNEAQ. Losses at the gene ends were 5 bases for V and 9 bases for J; bases not matched to a gene: 8. The CDR3 contains 14 residues. In nucleotides, the CDR3 is TGTGCCAGCAGCCCGCGGGGGGGCCTAAGTGAGCAGTTCTTC. The encoded protein is CASSPRGGLSEQFF.

This clonotype has more than one count but fewer than ten. The chain is built from TRBV19 and TRBJ1-2; 7 bases agree with TRBD1. After removal of 3 bases from V and 4 bases from J, the junction contained 2 bases not matched to a gene. CDR1 is LNHDA and CDR2 is SQIVND in the germline V gene (reference sequence). The CDR3 is 13 amino acids. The CDR3 sequence is CASSMTGTYGYTF. CDR3 DNA sequence: TGTGCCAGTAGTATGACAGGGACCTATGGCTACACCTTC.

This clonotype has a handful of counts. The chain recombines TRBV6-2 or TRBV6-3 with TRBJ1-2; D is uncertain. Trimming pared 0 bases from V and 3 bases from J, leaving 14 bases between. This CDR3 spans 16 amino acids. Per the germline V gene, CDR1 is MNHEY and CDR2 is SVGEGT. DNA for the CDR3: TGTGCCAGCAGTTACTCGACCTCACTCGGACACTATGGCTACACCTTC. Protein sequence: CASSYSTSLGHYGYTF.

This chain joins TRBV27 and TRBJ1-2, with a possible D match to TRBD1 (5 bases). V lost 0 bases and J 4 bases, leaving 15 bases between the germline ends. Germline V gene lookup returns CDR1 MNHEY and CDR2 SMNVEV (reference sequence). The length of the CDR3 is 16 residues. In DNA form, the CDR3 reads TGTGCCAGCAGTTTATCGGTGGGGGAACGGAGCTATGGCTACACCTTC. Encoded protein: CASSLSVGERSYGYTF.

This clonotype occurred a few times. The rearrangement links TRBV4-1 to TRBJ2-1; possible D gene TRBD1, 6 bases. The V end was cut by 0 bases, the J end by 2 bases, with 11 bases between. Germline V gives CDR1 MGHRA, CDR2 YSYEKL. CDR3 size: 16 residues. CDR3 nucleotides: TGCGCCAGCAGCCAAGAAGAGGGGGAACCCTACAATGAGCAGTTCTTC. This gives the protein CASSQEEGEPYNEQFF.

In its sample, this clonotype was seen a few times. CDR3 region: CASSYGQASGELFF. The CDR3 DNA reads as TGTGCCAGCAGCTACGGACAGGCCTCCGGGGAGCTGTTTTTT. The chain carries TRBV7-8 and TRBJ2-2; 7 bases fit TRBD1. Unmatched junction bases numbered 5, after V lost 4 bases and J lost 6 bases. Germline CDR1 and CDR2: SGHVS and FQNEAQ. This CDR3 region has 14 residues.

The genes are TRBV7-2 and TRBJ2-7, with 15 positions matching TRBD2. V was clipped by 3 bases and J by 1 base; unmatched bases: 7. Germline CDR1 is SGHTA and CDR2 is FQGNSA. The CDR3 is made up of 18 amino acids. The CDR3 spells CASSFTGTSGGSSYEQYF. For the CDR3, the DNA is TGTGCCAGCAGCTTCACCGGGACTAGCGGGGGGAGTTCCTACGAGCAGTACTTC.

This clonotype appeared a few times. The chain couples TRBV7-2 to TRBJ2-6, with 7 bases lining up with TRBD2. There are 17 residues in the CDR3. The trim removed 1 base at V and 1 base at J, leaving 4 bases unmatched. The germline V gene has CDR1 SGHTA and CDR2 FQGNSA. CDR3 nucleotides: TGTGCCAGCAGCTTAGGGAGGGGAGGGTCTGGGGCCAACGTCCTGACTTTC. Its protein is CASSLGRGGSGANVLTF.

In this sample, this clonotype turned up a few times. The rearrangement uses TRBV7-6 and TRBJ2-7, with 8 bases matching TRBD1. Germline V gene data show CDR1 as SGHVS and CDR2 as FNYEAQ. V shed 2 bases, J shed 5 bases, and the junction held 5 bases outside the gene matches. CDR3 length: 14 amino acids. CDR3 in DNA: TGTGCCAGCAGCTTAAGGACAGGGAACCACGAGCAGTACTTC. Protein product: CASSLRTGNHEQYF.

The V and J genes are TRBV12-5 and TRBJ2-1, with TRBD2 matching over 9 bases. The germline gives CDR1 LGHNT, CDR2 FRNRAP. V dropped 1 base and J dropped 4; count of bases not matched to a gene: 14. The CDR3 runs to 19 residues. CDR3 bases: TGTGCTAGTGGTTTGGCCAACTTCCCCGGGACTAGCCGATACAATGAGCAGTTCTTC. It yields the protein CASGLANFPGTSRYNEQFF.

This clonotype showed up just a few times. V and J are TRBV4-1 and TRBJ1-4, with D perhaps TRBD1 (6 bases). The CDR3 extends over 15 amino acids. V was shortened by 3 bases and J by 8 bases, with 16 bases between the two germline ends. CDR1 is MGHRA and CDR2 is YSYEKL in the germline V gene. The CDR3 DNA is TGCGCCAGCAGCCAGGGGGGGGGGGCAAGGGAAAAACTGTTTTTT. As protein: CASSQGGGAREKLFF.

The chain employs TRBV7-2 and TRBJ1-6; D perhaps matches TRBD1 (5 bases). Trimming removed 8 bases from V and 9 bases from J, with 20 bases in between. CDR3 length equals 15 residues. The germline V gene has CDR1 SGHTA and CDR2 FQGNSA. DNA for the CDR3: TGTGCCAGCCACCCGGGACTCCGTATCTCTTCACCCCTCCACTTT. Translating it yields CASHPGLRISSPLHF.

For this clonotype: A junction boundary mismatches the germline segment, possibly from a read error. The chain joins TRBV27 to TRBJ1-2, with 8 bases fitting TRBD1. CDR3 size: 14 residues. From germline, CDR1 is MNHEY and CDR2 SMNVEV (reference sequence). The CDR3 coding sequence is TGTGACAGCAGTTCAGGGGGCGCGTACTATGGCTACACCTTC. As protein: CDSSSGGAYYGYTF.

The chain links TRBV7-9 to TRBJ1-1; 10 nucleotides line up with TRBD1. CDR3 length: 14 amino acids. The germline V gene encodes CDR1 SEHNR and CDR2 FQNEAQ (reference sequence). The J segment lost 9 bases and the V segment lost 5 bases, leaving 9 bases of the junction unmatched. This CDR3 reads CASSPPPGQGKAFF. CDR3 nucleotide sequence: TGTGCCAGCAGCCCCCCCCCGGGACAGGGGAAAGCTTTCTTT.

At least ten counts were recorded for this clonotype. The chain recombines TRBV7-2 with TRBJ2-1; tentatively, D is TRBD1 (6 bases). CDR1 is SGHTA, CDR2 FQGNSA, per germline. V shed 5 bases and J shed 6 bases, with 20 bases lying between them. The CDR3 covers 16 residues. The CDR3 DNA follows: TGTGCCAGCAGCCCCAAACAGGGTGGCCTAGGCAATGAGCAGTTCTTC. Translated: CASSPKQGGLGNEQFF.

This clonotype occurred a few times. This chain uses TRBV7-8 with TRBJ1-1; tentative D call: TRBD1 (5 bases). The length of the CDR3 is 13 residues. Germline values: CDR1 SGHVS, CDR2 FQNEAQ. V was shortened by 7 bases and J by 5 bases, with 14 bases between the two germline ends. Written as DNA, the CDR3 is TGTGCCAGCAAGAAGGAGGGGCTAACTGAAGCTTTCTTT. This encodes CASKKEGLTEAFF.